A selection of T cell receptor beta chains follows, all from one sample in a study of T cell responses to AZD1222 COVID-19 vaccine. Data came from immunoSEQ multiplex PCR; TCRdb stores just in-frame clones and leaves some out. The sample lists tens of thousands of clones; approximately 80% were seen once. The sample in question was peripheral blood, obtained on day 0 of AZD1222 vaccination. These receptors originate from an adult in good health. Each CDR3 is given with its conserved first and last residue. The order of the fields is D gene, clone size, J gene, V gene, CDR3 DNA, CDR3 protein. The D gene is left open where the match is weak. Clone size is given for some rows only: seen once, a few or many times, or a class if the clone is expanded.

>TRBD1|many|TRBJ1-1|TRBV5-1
TGCGCCAGCAGGCGGGGACAGTTGAACACTGAAGCTTTCTTT
CASRRGQLNTEAFF
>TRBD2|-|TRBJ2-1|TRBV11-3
TGTGCCAGCAGCCTTCGGACTAGCGGGAGTAGGAGTGAGCAGTTCTTC
CASSLRTSGSRSEQFF
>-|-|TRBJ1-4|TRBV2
TGTGCCAGCAGGGGACTCGGGACGGGTAATGAAAAACTGTTTTTT
CASRGLGTGNEKLFF
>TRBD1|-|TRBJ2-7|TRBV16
TGTGCCAGCAGCCAGCAACCGGGACAGGGCGCCGAGCAGTACTTC
CASSQQPGQGAEQYF
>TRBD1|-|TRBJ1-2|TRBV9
TGTGCCAGCAGCCCACAGACAGGGGGCTATGGCTACACCTTC
CASSPQTGGYGYTF
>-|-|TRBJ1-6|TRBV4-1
TGCGCCAGCAGCCAACTGGCCGGAGCTTTGTGGGGTTCACCCCTCCACTTT
CASSQLAGALWGSPLHF
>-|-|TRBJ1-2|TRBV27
TGTGCCAGCAGTGGGGTAGGGGTAAACTATGGCTACACCTTC
CASSGVGVNYGYTF
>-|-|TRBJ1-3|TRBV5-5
TGTGCCAGCACTCAACAGGACCGCTCTGGAAACACCATATATTTT
CASTQQDRSGNTIYF
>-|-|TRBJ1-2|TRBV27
TGTGCCAGCAGTAACAGGGTGAAAGATGGCTACACCTTC
CASSNRVKDGYTF
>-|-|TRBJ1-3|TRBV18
TGTGCCAGCTCACAAGGGATCTCTGGAAACACCATATATTTT
CASSQGISGNTIYF
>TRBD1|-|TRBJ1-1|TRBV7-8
TGTGCCAGCAGCCCGGGACAGGGCTTGAACACTGAAGCTTTCTTT
CASSPGQGLNTEAFF
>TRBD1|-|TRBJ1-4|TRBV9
TGTGCCAGCAGCGTCCGGACAGGGTCTAATGAAAAACTGTTTTTT
CASSVRTGSNEKLFF
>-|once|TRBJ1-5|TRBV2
TGTGCCAGCAGTCTGTCGTTGCAATATCAGCCCCAGCATTTT
CASSLSLQYQPQHF
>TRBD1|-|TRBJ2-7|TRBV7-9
TGTGCCAGCAGCCGCATTGCCACAGGGGATCTACGGCAGTACTTC
CASSRIATGDLRQYF
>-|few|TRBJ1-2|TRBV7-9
TGTGCCAGCAGCTACTATGGACAGATGACCTATGGCTACACCTTC
CASSYYGQMTYGYTF
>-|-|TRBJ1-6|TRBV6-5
TGTGCCAGCAGCTCCGACAGCTCCTATAATTCACCCCTCCACTTT
CASSSDSSYNSPLHF
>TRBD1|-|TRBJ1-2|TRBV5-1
TGCGCCAGCAGCCCTTGGACAGGGAAGGGAGGCTACACCTTC
CASSPWTGKGGYTF
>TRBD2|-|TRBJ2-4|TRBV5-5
TGTGCCAGCAGCTTGGAGGCTTGGCTAGCGGGCACCAAAAACATTCAGTACTTC
CASSLEAWLAGTKNIQYF
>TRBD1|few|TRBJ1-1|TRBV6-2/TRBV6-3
TGTGCCAGCAGTTACAGGGGGCACACTGAAGCTTTCTTT
CASSYRGHTEAFF
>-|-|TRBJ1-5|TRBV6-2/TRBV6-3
TGTGCCAGCAGTTCCCTCGGGGTCTTACAGCCCCAGCATTTT
CASSSLGVLQPQHF
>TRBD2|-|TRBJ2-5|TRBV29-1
TGCAGCACTGAAGGGACTAGCGGACAAGAGACCCAGTACTTC
CSTEGTSGQETQYF
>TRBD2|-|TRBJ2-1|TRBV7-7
TGTGCTAGCACCAAAGCTGGCGGGAGGGCCAGGAATGAGCAGTTCTTC
CASTKAGGRARNEQFF
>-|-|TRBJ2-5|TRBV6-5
TGTGCCAGCAGTATGAGGCCTGGTGGAGAGACCCAGTACTTC
CASSMRPGGETQYF
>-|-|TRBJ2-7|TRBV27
TGTGCCAGCAGTTTATTTCCCGCGGGACCGTACGAGCAGTACTTC
CASSLFPAGPYEQYF
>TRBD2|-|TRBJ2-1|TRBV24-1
TGTGCCACCAGTGCTCAAGGACTAGCGGAGCGGAATGAGCAGTTCTTC
CATSAQGLAERNEQFF
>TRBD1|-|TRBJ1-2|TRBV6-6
TGTGCCAGCAGTCCCACAGGGGATGGCTACACCTTC
CASSPTGDGYTF
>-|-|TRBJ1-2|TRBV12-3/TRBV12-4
TGTGCCAGCAGTTTAAGGGTTGGCTATGGCTACACCTTC
CASSLRVGYGYTF
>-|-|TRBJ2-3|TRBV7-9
TGTGCCAGCAGCTTAGTATCGGGCTATAGCACAGATACGCAGTATTTT
CASSLVSGYSTDTQYF
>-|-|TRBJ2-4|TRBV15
TGTGCCACCAGGGACAGCCCAAAAAACATTCAGTACTTC
CATRDSPKNIQYF
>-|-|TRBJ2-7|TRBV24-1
TGTGCCACCAGTGATTTTGGGGGCTCCGAGCAGTACTTC
CATSDFGGSEQYF
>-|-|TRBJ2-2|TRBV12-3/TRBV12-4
TGTGCCAGCAGTTCGGGCGGGGCCGGGGAGCTGTTTTTT
CASSSGGAGELFF
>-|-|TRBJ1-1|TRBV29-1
TGCAGCGGGGGCTCCGGGGGGACTGAAGCTTTCTTT
CSGGSGGTEAFF
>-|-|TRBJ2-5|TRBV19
TGTGCCAGTAGAGTCACGGGACGGAGGATGGAGACCCAGTACTTC
CASRVTGRRMETQYF
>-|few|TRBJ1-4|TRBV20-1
TGCAGTGCTAGTCTGCAGAGTGAAAAACTGTTTTTT
CSASLQSEKLFF
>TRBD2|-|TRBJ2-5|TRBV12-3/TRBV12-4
TGTGCCAGCAGTAATAGCGGGCAAGAGACCCAGTACTTC
CASSNSGQETQYF
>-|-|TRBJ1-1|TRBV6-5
TGTGCCAGCAGTTACACGGGGAACACTGAAGCTTTCTTT
CASSYTGNTEAFF